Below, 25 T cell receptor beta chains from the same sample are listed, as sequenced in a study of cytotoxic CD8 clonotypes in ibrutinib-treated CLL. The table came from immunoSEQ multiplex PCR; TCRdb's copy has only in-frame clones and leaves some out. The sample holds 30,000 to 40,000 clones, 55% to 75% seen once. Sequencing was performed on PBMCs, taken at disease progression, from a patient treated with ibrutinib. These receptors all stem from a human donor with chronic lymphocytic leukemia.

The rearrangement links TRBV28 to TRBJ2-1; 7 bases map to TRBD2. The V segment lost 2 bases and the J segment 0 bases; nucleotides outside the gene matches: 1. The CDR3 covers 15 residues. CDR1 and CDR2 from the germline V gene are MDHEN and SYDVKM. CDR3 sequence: CASSLSGISYNEQFF. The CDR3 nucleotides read TGTGCCAGCAGTTTAAGCGGGATCTCCTACAATGAGCAGTTCTTC.

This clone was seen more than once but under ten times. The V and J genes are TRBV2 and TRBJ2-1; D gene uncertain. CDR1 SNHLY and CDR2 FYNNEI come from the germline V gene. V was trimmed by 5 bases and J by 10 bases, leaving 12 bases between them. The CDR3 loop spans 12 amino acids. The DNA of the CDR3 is TGTGCCAGCAGTTATGCCCCACCGGAGCAGTTCTTC. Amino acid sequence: CASSYAPPEQFF.

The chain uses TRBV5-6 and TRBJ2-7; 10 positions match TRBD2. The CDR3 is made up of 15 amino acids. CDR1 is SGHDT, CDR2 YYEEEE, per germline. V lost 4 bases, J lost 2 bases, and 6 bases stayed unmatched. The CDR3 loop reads CASSTGTSDPYEQYF. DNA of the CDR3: TGTGCCAGCAGCACCGGGACTAGCGACCCCTACGAGCAGTACTTC.

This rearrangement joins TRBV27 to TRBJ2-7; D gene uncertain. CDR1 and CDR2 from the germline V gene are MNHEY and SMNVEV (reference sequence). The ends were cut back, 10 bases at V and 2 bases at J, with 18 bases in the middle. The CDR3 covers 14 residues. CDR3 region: CATAQYPTTYEQYF. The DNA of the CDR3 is TGTGCCACCGCCCAATACCCGACAACCTACGAGCAGTACTTC.

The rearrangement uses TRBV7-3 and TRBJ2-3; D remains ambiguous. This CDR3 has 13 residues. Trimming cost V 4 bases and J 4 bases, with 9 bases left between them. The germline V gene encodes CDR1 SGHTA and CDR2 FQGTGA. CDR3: CASSSNPADTQYF. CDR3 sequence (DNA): TGTGCCAGCAGCTCTAATCCGGCAGATACGCAGTATTTT.

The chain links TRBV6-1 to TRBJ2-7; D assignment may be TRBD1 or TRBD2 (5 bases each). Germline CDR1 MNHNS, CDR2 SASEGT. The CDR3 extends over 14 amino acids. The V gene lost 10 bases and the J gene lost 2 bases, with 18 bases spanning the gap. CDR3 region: CATVPPGPAYEQYF. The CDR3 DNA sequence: TGTGCCACCGTACCCCCGGGACCCGCCTACGAGCAGTACTTC.

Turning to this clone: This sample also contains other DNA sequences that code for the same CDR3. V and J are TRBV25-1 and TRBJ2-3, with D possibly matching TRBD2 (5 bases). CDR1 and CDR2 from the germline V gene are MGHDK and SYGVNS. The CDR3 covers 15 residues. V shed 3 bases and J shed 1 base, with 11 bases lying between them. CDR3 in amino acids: CASSDRGGRTDTQYF. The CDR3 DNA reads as TGTGCCAGCAGTGATAGAGGAGGACGCACAGATACGCAGTATTTT.

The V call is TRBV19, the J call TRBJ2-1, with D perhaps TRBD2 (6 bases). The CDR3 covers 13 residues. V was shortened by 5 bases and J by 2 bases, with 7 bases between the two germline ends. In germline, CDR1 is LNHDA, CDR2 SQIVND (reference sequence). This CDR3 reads CASSPGAYNEQFF. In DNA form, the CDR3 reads TGTGCCAGTAGTCCGGGAGCCTACAATGAGCAGTTCTTC.

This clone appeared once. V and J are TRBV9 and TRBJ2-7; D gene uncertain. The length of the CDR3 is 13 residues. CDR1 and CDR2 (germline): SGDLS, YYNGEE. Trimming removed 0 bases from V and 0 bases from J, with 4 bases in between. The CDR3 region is CASSVGPSYEQYF. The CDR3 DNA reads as TGTGCCAGCAGCGTAGGTCCCTCCTACGAGCAGTACTTC.

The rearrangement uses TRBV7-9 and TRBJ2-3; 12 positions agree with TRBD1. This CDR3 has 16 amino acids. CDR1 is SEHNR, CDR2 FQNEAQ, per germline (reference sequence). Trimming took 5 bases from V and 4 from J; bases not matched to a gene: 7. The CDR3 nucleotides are TGTGCCAGCAGCGGAACCGGGACAGGGGGCCCAGATACGCAGTATTTT. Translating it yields CASSGTGTGGPDTQYF. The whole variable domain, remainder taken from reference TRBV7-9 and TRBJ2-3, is DTGVSQNPRHKITKRGQNVTFRCDPISEHNRLYWYRQTLGQGPEFLTYFQNEAQLEKSRLLSDRFSAERPKGSFSTLEIQRTEQGDSAMYLCASSGTGTGGPDTQYFGPGTRLTVL.

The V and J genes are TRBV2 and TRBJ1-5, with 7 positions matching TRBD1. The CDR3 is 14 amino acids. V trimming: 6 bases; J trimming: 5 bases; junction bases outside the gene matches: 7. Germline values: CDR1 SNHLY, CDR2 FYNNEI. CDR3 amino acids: CASRPTGVDQPQHF. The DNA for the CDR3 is TGTGCCAGCAGACCTACAGGGGTCGATCAGCCCCAGCATTTT.

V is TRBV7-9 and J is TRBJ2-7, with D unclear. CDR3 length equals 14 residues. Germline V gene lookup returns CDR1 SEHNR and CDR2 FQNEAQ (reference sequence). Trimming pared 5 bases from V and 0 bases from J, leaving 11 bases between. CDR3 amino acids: CASSAQTDSYEQYF. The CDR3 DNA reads TGTGCCAGCAGCGCTCAGACTGACTCCTACGAGCAGTACTTC.

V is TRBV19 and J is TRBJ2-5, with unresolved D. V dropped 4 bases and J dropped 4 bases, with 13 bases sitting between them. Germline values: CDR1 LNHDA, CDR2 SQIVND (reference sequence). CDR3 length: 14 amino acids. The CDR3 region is CASSTPNKGETQYF. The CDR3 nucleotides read TGTGCCAGTAGTACCCCAAATAAGGGAGAGACCCAGTACTTC. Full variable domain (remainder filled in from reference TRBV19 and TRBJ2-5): DGGITQSPKYLFRKEGQNVTLSCEQNLNHDAMYWYRQDPGQGLRLIYYSQIVNDFQKGDIAEGYSVSREKKESFPLTVTSAQKNPTAFYLCASSTPNKGETQYFGPGTRLLVL.

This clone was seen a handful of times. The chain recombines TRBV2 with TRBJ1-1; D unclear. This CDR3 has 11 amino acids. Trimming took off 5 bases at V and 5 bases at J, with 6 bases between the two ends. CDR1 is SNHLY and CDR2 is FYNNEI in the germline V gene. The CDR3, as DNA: TGTGCCAGCAGTTATACGACTGAAGCTTTCTTT. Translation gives CASSYTTEAFF.

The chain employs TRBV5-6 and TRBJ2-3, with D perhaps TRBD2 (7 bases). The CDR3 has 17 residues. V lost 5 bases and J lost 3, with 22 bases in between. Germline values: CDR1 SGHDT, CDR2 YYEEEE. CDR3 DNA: TGTGCCAGCAGTTGGGGGGCGGGAGACATCCGGACAGATACGCAGTATTTT. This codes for CASSWGAGDIRTDTQYF.

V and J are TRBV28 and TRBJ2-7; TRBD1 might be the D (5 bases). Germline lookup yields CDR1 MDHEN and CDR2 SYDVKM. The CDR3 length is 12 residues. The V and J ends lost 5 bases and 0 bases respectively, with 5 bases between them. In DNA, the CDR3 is TGTGCCAGCAGTACAGGCTCCTACGAGCAGTACTTC. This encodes CASSTGSYEQYF.

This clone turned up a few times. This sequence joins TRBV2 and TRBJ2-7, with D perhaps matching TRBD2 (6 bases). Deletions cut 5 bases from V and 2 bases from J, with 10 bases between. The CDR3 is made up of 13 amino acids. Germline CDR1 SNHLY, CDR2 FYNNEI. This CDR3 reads CASSPDYPYEQYF. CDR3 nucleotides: TGTGCCAGCAGTCCGGACTACCCCTACGAGCAGTACTTC.

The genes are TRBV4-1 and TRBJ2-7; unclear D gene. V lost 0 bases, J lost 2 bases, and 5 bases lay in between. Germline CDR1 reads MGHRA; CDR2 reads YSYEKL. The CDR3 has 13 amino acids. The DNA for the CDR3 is TGCGCCAGCAGCCAAGACTATCCCTACGAGCAGTACTTC. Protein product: CASSQDYPYEQYF.

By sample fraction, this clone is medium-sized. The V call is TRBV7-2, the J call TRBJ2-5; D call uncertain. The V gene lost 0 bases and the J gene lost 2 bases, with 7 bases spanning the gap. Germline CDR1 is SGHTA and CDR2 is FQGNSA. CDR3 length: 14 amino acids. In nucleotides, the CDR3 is TGTGCCAGCAGCTTAGCCACGCCGCAAGAGACCCAGTACTTC. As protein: CASSLATPQETQYF. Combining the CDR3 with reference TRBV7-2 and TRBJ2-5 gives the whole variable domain GAGVSQSPSNKVTEKGKDVELRCDPISGHTALYWYRQSLGQGLEFLIYFQGNSAPDKSGLPSDRFSAERTGGSVSTLTIQRTQQEDSAVYLCASSLATPQETQYFGPGTRLLVL.

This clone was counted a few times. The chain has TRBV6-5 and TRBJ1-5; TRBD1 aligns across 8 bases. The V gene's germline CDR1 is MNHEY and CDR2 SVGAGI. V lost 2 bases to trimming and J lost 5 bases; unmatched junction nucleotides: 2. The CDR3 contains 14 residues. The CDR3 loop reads CASSYDRGDQPQHF. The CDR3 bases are TGTGCCAGCAGTTACGACAGGGGTGATCAGCCCCAGCATTTT.

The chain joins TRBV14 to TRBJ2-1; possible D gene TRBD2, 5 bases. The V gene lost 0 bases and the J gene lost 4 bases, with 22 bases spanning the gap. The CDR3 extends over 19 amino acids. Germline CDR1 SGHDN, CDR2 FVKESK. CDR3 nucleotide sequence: TGTGCCAGCAGCCAAGATGGGCGGCCTGGGAAGCGGTATTACAATGAGCAGTTCTTC. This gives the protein CASSQDGRPGKRYYNEQFF.

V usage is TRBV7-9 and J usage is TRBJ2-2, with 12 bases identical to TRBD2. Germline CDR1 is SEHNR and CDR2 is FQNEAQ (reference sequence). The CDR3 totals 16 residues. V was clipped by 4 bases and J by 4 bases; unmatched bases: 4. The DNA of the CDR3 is TGTGCCAGCAGCTCGACTAGCGGGAGCGTCACCGGGGAGCTGTTTTTT. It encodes CASSSTSGSVTGELFF.

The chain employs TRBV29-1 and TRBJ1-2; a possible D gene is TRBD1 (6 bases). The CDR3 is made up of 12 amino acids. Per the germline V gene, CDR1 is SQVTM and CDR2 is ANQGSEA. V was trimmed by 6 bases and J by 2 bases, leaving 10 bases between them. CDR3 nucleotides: TGCAGCGTGTCCAGGGGAAACTATGGCTACACCTTC. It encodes CSVSRGNYGYTF.

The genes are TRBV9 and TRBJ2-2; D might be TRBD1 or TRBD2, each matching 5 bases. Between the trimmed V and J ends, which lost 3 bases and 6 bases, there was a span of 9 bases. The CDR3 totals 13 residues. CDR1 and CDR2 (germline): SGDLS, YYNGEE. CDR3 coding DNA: TGTGCCAGCAGCGCCCGGGACGCCGGGGAGCTGTTTTTT. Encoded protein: CASSARDAGELFF.

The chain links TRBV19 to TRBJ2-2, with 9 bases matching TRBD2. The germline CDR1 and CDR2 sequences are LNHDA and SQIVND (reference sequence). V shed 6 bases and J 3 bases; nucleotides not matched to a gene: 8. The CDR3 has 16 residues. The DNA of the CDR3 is TGTGCCAGTAGCACAGCGGGGGGCTTCCACACCGGGGAGCTGTTTTTT. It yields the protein CASSTAGGFHTGELFF.